The clone carrying this T cell receptor beta chain was counted at least ten times. Its target is unknown. TCR beta CDR3 regions were amplified from RNA transcripts. The study used the HTBI primer set for a first-round RT-PCR of the TCR CDR3. TCRdb reprocessed the multiplex PCR reads with MiXCR, giving one entry per CDR3 protein. The profile shows under 800,000 distinct CDR3 sequences, around 15% of them singletons. The source of the sample is a study of T cells in Graves' hyperthyroidism and ophthalmopathy. Study-wide results and caveats: Researchers found most expanded thyroid clonotypes above 0.001 in blood as well.

The V gene lost 2 bases and the J gene lost 5 bases, with 12 bases spanning the gap. This CDR3 spans 14 amino acids. Graves' hyperthyroidism without ophthalmopathy progression within 18 months was termed stable. Clinical symptoms, serum thyroxine, TRAb, thyroid ultrasound and orbital computed tomography established diagnosis. A roughly 10 ml volume of fresh peripheral blood provided the PBMCs. The sequenced sample was blood. The chain has TRBV12-3 or TRBV12-4 and TRBJ2-5; D could derive from TRBD1 or TRBD2 (6 bases each). This TCR came from a woman aged 18-35 years with Graves' hyperthyroidism. Here the CDR3 reads CASSLRGAVETQYF. The CDR3 nucleotides read TGTGCCAGCAGTTTAAGGGGGGCGGTGGAGACCCAGTACTTC.